The 15 T cell receptor beta chains given below trace back to one sample, sequenced in a study of CD8 T cells in ankylosing spondylitis. One entry per CDR3 protein, called by TCRdb with MiXCR from the 5' RACE reads. The sample contains some 200,000 distinct CDR3 sequences, 9.5% to 15% of which appear only once. Sample: blood, either unsorted or a sorted T cell fraction (not recorded which). Source of these receptors: a male donor with ankylosing spondylitis or in good health (not recorded which).

In its sample, this clonotype was seen a few times. The V call is TRBV3-1, the J call TRBJ2-2; D is possibly TRBD2 (6 bases). V lost 4 bases to trimming and J lost 2 bases, with 23 bases between them. This CDR3 has 19 residues. Germline lookup yields CDR1 LGHDT and CDR2 YNNKEL (reference sequence). CDR3 amino acids: CASSRPITGLPFNTGELFF. The CDR3, as DNA: TGTGCCAGCAGCCGGCCGATCACGGGACTCCCCTTCAACACCGGGGAGCTGTTTTTT.

The V and J genes are TRBV6-1 and TRBJ2-5; 11 nucleotides line up with TRBD2. Germline V gives CDR1 MNHNS, CDR2 SASEGT. Unmatched junction bases numbered 3, after V lost 3 bases and J lost 3 bases. CDR3 length: 15 amino acids. This CDR3 is CASSEGLAEEETQYF. The CDR3 bases are TGTGCCAGCAGTGAGGGACTAGCGGAAGAAGAGACCCAGTACTTC.

This clonotype was observed a handful of times. The chain links TRBV4-2 to TRBJ1-1, with 7 bases matching TRBD1. This CDR3 comprises 13 residues. CDR1 and CDR2 from the germline V gene are LGHNA and YNFKEQ. With 2 bases clipped from V and 4 bases from J, the junction kept 1 base outside the gene matches. The CDR3 is CASSQQGVTEAFF. CDR3 nucleotides: TGTGCCAGCAGCCAACAGGGGGTCACTGAAGCTTTCTTT.

This clonotype was seen at least ten times. The genes are TRBV24-1 and TRBJ2-2; D gene uncertain. Germline V gene sequence: CDR1 KGHDR, CDR2 SFDVKD. The CDR3 contains 13 residues. Trimming shortened V by 8 bases and J by 3 bases, and 9 bases separated the two germline ends. CDR3 sequence: CATKDGYTGELFF. DNA of the CDR3: TGTGCCACCAAAGACGGATACACCGGGGAGCTGTTTTTT.

The gene calls are TRBV4-1 and TRBJ1-1; the D gene is possibly TRBD1 (6 bases). The CDR3 runs to 14 residues. The germline V gene encodes CDR1 MGHRA and CDR2 YSYEKL. The V end was cut by 4 bases, the J end by 1 base, with 10 bases between. In DNA form, the CDR3 reads TGCGCCAGCAGCCTAACAGGGTCGAACACTGAAGCTTTCTTT. It codes for CASSLTGSNTEAFF.

This clonotype was found a few times. The genes are TRBV7-8 and TRBJ2-1, with 8 bases that match TRBD2. The CDR3 consists of 18 residues. V trimming: 0 bases; J trimming: 5 bases; junction bases outside the gene matches: 12. Germline assignment: CDR1 SGHVS and CDR2 FQNEAQ. The CDR3 bases are TGTGCCAGCAGCTTAGCCCATCCTACTAGCGGAGTCGACAATGAGCAGTTCTTC. Translating it yields CASSLAHPTSGVDNEQFF.

This clonotype was seen repeatedly, ten times or more. This chain joins TRBV12-3 or TRBV12-4 and TRBJ1-1; the D gene is possibly TRBD1 (5 bases). V was pared by 9 bases and J by 3 bases, with 11 bases between. The CDR3 loop spans 12 amino acids. The CDR3 loop reads CASIQGDTEAFF. The CDR3 DNA is TGTGCCAGTATCCAGGGAGACACTGAAGCTTTCTTT.

This clonotype has a handful of counts. The J gene is TRBJ2-7, the V gene TRBV2; D unclear. This CDR3 contains 14 residues. V was shortened by 9 bases and J by 1 base, with 16 bases between the two germline ends. Germline assignment: CDR1 SNHLY and CDR2 FYNNEI. The CDR3 DNA reads TGTGCCAGACATCCTTTGGCAGGTTCCTACGAGCAGTACTTC. This gives the protein CARHPLAGSYEQYF.

This clonotype was counted only a few times. J is TRBJ2-5 and V is TRBV14; 7 positions match TRBD2. Per germline, CDR1 SGHDN and CDR2 FVKESK. The V gene end was trimmed by 4 bases and the J gene end by 5 bases; junction bases not matched to a gene: 10. There are 15 residues in the CDR3. CDR3 residues: CASSPLSGVAETQYF. The CDR3, as DNA: TGTGCCAGCAGCCCTCTAAGCGGGGTGGCGGAGACCCAGTACTTC.

The chain has TRBV9 and TRBJ2-7, with D possibly matching TRBD1 (5 bases). Germline CDR1 and CDR2: SGDLS and YYNGEE. Trimming shortened V by 4 bases and J by 5 bases, and 19 bases separated the two germline ends. CDR3 size: 15 residues. In nucleotides, the CDR3 is TGTGCCAGCAGCCCCAACCGACAGCCGAGCCACGAGCAGTACTTC. Translated, it gives CASSPNRQPSHEQYF.

The sample holds many counts of this clonotype. The V gene is TRBV5-4, the J gene TRBJ2-4; tentatively, D is TRBD2 (5 bases). The CDR3 runs to 15 residues. Germline assignment: CDR1 SGHNT and CDR2 YYREEE (reference sequence). V shed 4 bases and J shed 0 bases, with 11 bases lying between them. CDR3 bases: TGTGCCAGCAGCGCACGGGATTTAGCCAAAAACATTCAGTACTTC. Amino acid sequence: CASSARDLAKNIQYF.

The chain carries TRBV2 and TRBJ2-4; 8 nucleotides match TRBD1. Germline V gene data show CDR1 as SNHLY and CDR2 as FYNNEI. The CDR3 is 17 amino acids. The V gene end was trimmed by 0 bases and the J gene end by 2 bases; junction bases not matched to a gene: 6. The CDR3 spells CASSEASGGLSKNIQYF. The CDR3 nucleotides are TGTGCCAGCAGTGAAGCGTCAGGGGGCTTATCCAAAAACATTCAGTACTTC.

This clonotype has at least ten counts. V gene TRBV12-3 or TRBV12-4 combines with J gene TRBJ2-1; the D gene could be TRBD1 or TRBD2 (6 bases each). V gave up 3 bases and J gave up 2 bases, with 11 bases separating them. This CDR3 is built from 15 residues. The CDR3 reads CASSLRGDPYNEQFF. Written as DNA, the CDR3 is TGTGCCAGCAGTTTGAGGGGGGACCCCTACAATGAGCAGTTCTTC.

In nucleotides, the CDR3 is TGTGCCAGCGGAAACAGGGCCTACGAGCAGTACTTC. Its translation: CASGNRAYEQYF. The V and J genes are TRBV6-5 and TRBJ2-7, with D possibly being TRBD1 (6 bases). Trimming shortened V by 8 bases and J by 2 bases, and 10 bases separated the two germline ends. The CDR3 has 12 amino acids. Germline CDR1 reads MNHEY; CDR2 reads SVGAGI.

This clonotype showed up just a few times. The genes are TRBV6-1 and TRBJ2-1; the match to TRBD2 covers 11 bases. V lost 7 bases, J lost 4 bases, and 3 bases stayed unmatched. Germline CDR1 MNHNS, CDR2 SASEGT. This CDR3 comprises 14 residues. CDR3 sequence: CASTGTSGYNEQFF. The CDR3 DNA follows: TGTGCCAGCACCGGGACTAGCGGTTACAATGAGCAGTTCTTC.